This T cell receptor beta chain was identified in a study of shared clonotypes between healthy human individuals. The repertoire was sequenced with immunoSEQ multiplex PCR; TCRdb's copy has only in-frame clones and lacks some. The repertoire holds 2 million to 2.5 million clones, with 95% as singletons. On this clone: Its antigen remains unknown.

CDR1 is MGHRA and CDR2 is YSYEKL in the germline V gene. V lost 7 bases and J 1 base, leaving 9 bases between the germline ends. This CDR3 has 13 residues. The study's findings and limits: Sequencing depth was expected to affect clonotype sharing among donors.

V usage is TRBV4-1 and J usage is TRBJ2-3; D may be TRBD1 (6 bases). The source is a man aged 18 to 30 in good health. Sequences were obtained from naive CD4+ T cells sorted from blood. Subset in this sample: CD45RA+ positively selected. The DNA of the CDR3 is TGCGCCAGCAAACGACAGGGCACAGATACGCAGTATTTT. This gives the protein CASKRQGTDTQYF.